The 29 T cell receptor beta chains in this list originate from one sample, sequenced in a study of T cells in Graves' hyperthyroidism and ophthalmopathy. The CDR3 regions of TCR beta were amplified from RNA transcripts. The primer set for the first-round RT-PCR of the TCR CDR3 was HTBI. TCRdb re-analysed the multiplex PCR reads in MiXCR, keeping a single row per CDR3 protein. The sample lists some 530,000 distinct CDR3 sequences; 20% to 25% were seen once. Input material: blood. Receptors were obtained from a woman aged 70-85 years with Graves' ophthalmopathy.

V gene TRBV5-1 combines with J gene TRBJ2-2; 7 bases fit TRBD2. The V gene end was trimmed by 4 bases and the J gene end by 2 bases; junction bases not matched to a gene: 11. There are 17 residues in the CDR3. Germline lookup yields CDR1 SGHRS and CDR2 YFSETQ. The CDR3 DNA sequence: TGCGCCAGCAGCGGGAGGGAGTGGACACTAAACACCGGGGAGCTGTTTTTT. This translates into CASSGREWTLNTGELFF.

This clonotype appeared a few times. The chain carries TRBV5-1 and TRBJ2-5; 8 nucleotides align to TRBD1. J was trimmed by 1 base and V by 3 bases; bases with no gene match: 8. Germline CDR1 SGHRS, CDR2 YFSETQ. The length of the CDR3 is 16 residues. The CDR3 spells CASSSTGTGGQETQYF. The CDR3 region has the DNA TGCGCCAGCAGCTCCACCGGGACAGGAGGCCAAGAGACCCAGTACTTC.

This clonotype showed up just a few times. V gene TRBV6-2 or TRBV6-3 combines with J gene TRBJ2-1; 8 bases fit TRBD2. Germline values: CDR1 MNHEY, CDR2 SVGEGT. This CDR3 contains 13 residues. CDR3 coding DNA: TGTGCATGTAGAACTAGCGGCCACAATGAGCAGTTCTTC. Translating gives CACRTSGHNEQFF.

On this clonotype itself: This could be a read error, since a much larger clone is one nucleotide away. The chain carries TRBV30 and TRBJ1-1, with no clear D. Trimming removed 3 bases at V and 0 bases at J, with 5 bases between. The CDR3 is 12 residues long. The germline gives CDR1 GTSNPN, CDR2 SVGIG (reference sequence). Written as DNA, the CDR3 is TGTGCCTGGAGGATCATGAACACTGAAGCTTTCTTT. It is translated as CAWRIMNTEAFF.

The chain recombines TRBV10-2 with TRBJ1-4; a possible D gene is TRBD1 (5 bases). Germline CDR1 is WSHSY and CDR2 is SAAADI. V lost 0 bases to trimming and J lost 4 bases, with 18 bases between them. The CDR3 runs to 18 residues. CDR3 coding DNA: TGCGCCAGCAGTGAGTCGATAGGACGGGGCGGCAATAATGAAAAACTGTTTTTT. Amino acid sequence: CASSESIGRGGNNEKLFF.

The genes are TRBV9 and TRBJ2-5; 7 bases are a match to TRBD2. Per the germline V gene, CDR1 is SGDLS and CDR2 is YYNGEE. The J segment lost 4 bases and the V segment lost 0 bases, leaving 3 bases of the junction unmatched. This CDR3 is 14 amino acids long. CDR3 loop: CASSVGGRSETQYF. The CDR3 DNA reads as TGTGCCAGCAGCGTAGGCGGGAGATCAGAGACCCAGTACTTC. Full variable domain (remainder filled in from reference TRBV9 and TRBJ2-5): DSGVTQTPKHLITATGQRVTLRCSPRSGDLSVYWYQQSLDQGLQFLIQYYNGEERAKGNILERFSAQQFPDLHSELNLSSLELGDSALYFCASSVGGRSETQYFGPGTRLLVL.

This clonotype turned up a few times. This sequence joins TRBV5-8 and TRBJ2-1; 8 bases are shared with TRBD2. With 10 bases clipped from V and 6 bases from J, the junction kept 15 bases outside the gene matches. CDR3 length equals 15 residues. Germline values: CDR1 SGHTS, CDR2 YDEGEE. CDR3 sequence reads: CAAVTGTRVGNEQFF. The CDR3 DNA reads TGTGCCGCAGTCACCGGGACTAGAGTTGGCAATGAGCAGTTCTTC.

DNA for the CDR3: TGTGCCAGCAGTCGACGAGGACAGGGGGCTTTGGGCGGGGAGCTGTTTTTT. Its protein product is CASSRRGQGALGGELFF. V and J are TRBV6-1 and TRBJ2-2; 11 positions agree with TRBD1. Germline assignment: CDR1 MNHNS and CDR2 SASEGT. V lost 5 bases to trimming and J lost 7 bases; unmatched junction nucleotides: 12. CDR3 length: 17 amino acids.

V is TRBV10-3 and J is TRBJ2-3; the D gene could be TRBD1 or TRBD2 (5 bases each). Trimming left V 11 bases short and J 1 base short, with 13 bases between. Germline V CDR1 and CDR2: ENHRY, SYGVKD. The CDR3 totals 13 residues. CDR3 sequence reads: CAATRGGTDTQYF. Here the CDR3 DNA reads TGTGCCGCCACGAGGGGAGGCACAGATACGCAGTATTTT.

The J gene is TRBJ2-2, the V gene TRBV15; the D gene could be TRBD1 or TRBD2 (6 bases each). The ends were cut back, 1 base at V and 1 base at J, with 10 bases in the middle. The germline V gene encodes CDR1 LNHNV and CDR2 YYDKDF (reference sequence). This CDR3 is built from 16 residues. CDR3 loop: CATSRGGAWNTGELFF. The CDR3 DNA sequence: TGTGCCACCAGCAGAGGGGGGGCGTGGAACACCGGGGAGCTGTTTTTT.

This clonotype was observed many times. Here the CDR3 reads CASGLTTGGTEAFF. The CDR3 DNA reads as TGTGCTAGTGGTTTGACGACAGGGGGTACTGAAGCTTTCTTT. The chain joins TRBV12-5 to TRBJ1-1; 9 bases agree with TRBD1. Germline trimming cut 2 bases from V and 5 bases from J; bases unmatched to any gene: 3. Germline V gene sequence: CDR1 LGHNT, CDR2 FRNRAP. This CDR3 region has 14 residues.

The chain combines TRBV27 with TRBJ1-3; D is undetermined. V was shortened by 3 bases and J by 4 bases, with 7 bases between the two germline ends. Per germline, CDR1 MNHEY and CDR2 SMNVEV (reference sequence). The length of the CDR3 is 13 residues. CDR3 sequence: CASSFALGNTIYF. The CDR3, as DNA: TGTGCCAGCAGTTTTGCGCTGGGAAACACCATATATTTT.

This clonotype has only a few counts. The chain joins TRBV13 to TRBJ2-7, with 7 bases lining up with TRBD2. The CDR3 loop spans 16 amino acids. Germline CDR1 reads PRHDT; CDR2 reads FYEKMQ (reference sequence). The V and J ends lost 0 bases and 3 bases, in that order; junction bases with no gene match: 8. The CDR3 DNA reads as TGTGCCAGCAGCTTAGGCGCGCGGGGGTGGCTCTACGAGCAGTACTTC. Residues: CASSLGARGWLYEQYF.

This clonotype was seen a single time. CDR3 protein: CASSVAPTSPYEQYF. In DNA, the CDR3 is TGTGCCAGCAGCGTAGCTCCGACTTCCCCCTACGAGCAGTACTTC. The chain has TRBV9 and TRBJ2-7; no clear D gene. The CDR3 spans 15 residues. V lost 0 bases, J lost 2 bases, and 12 bases lay in between. CDR1 is SGDLS and CDR2 is YYNGEE in the germline V gene.

This clonotype was detected only a few times. The V call is TRBV7-9, the J call TRBJ2-1, with D maybe TRBD1 (6 bases). CDR1 is SEHNR and CDR2 is FQNEAQ in the germline V gene (reference sequence). The CDR3 spans 12 residues. V was shortened by 2 bases and J by 12 bases, with 11 bases between the two germline ends. The CDR3 DNA reads TGTGCCAGCAGCTTAAGTCTAGGGGGGCAGTTCTTC. It codes for CASSLSLGGQFF.

J is TRBJ2-7 and V is TRBV5-1; 9 bases are a match to TRBD1. There are 14 residues in the CDR3. Per germline, CDR1 SGHRS and CDR2 YFSETQ. V lost 4 bases, J lost 4 bases, and 6 bases stayed unmatched. The CDR3 protein is CASSMTGGRYEQYF. The CDR3 coding sequence is TGCGCCAGCAGCATGACAGGGGGACGGTACGAGCAGTACTTC.

The V gene is TRBV19, the J gene TRBJ2-1; 7 bases align to TRBD1. Germline V CDR1 and CDR2: LNHDA, SQIVND (reference sequence). V lost 4 bases, J lost 7 bases, and 7 bases stayed unmatched. The CDR3 length is 14 residues. In DNA, the CDR3 is TGTGCCAGTAGTAGGTCAGGGGGTAGGAATGAGCAGTTCTTC. Its translation is CASSRSGGRNEQFF.

A few counts support this clonotype. This rearrangement joins TRBV28 to TRBJ2-5, with D uncertain. The CDR3 runs to 16 residues. The V end lost 2 bases, the J end lost 4 bases, and 17 bases lay between the germline ends. Looked up from germline, CDR1 is MDHEN and CDR2 is SYDVKM. The CDR3 spells CASSLEDPRIGETQYF. For the CDR3, the DNA is TGTGCCAGCAGTTTAGAGGACCCGCGGATAGGAGAGACCCAGTACTTC.

This clonotype was recorded many times. The chain joins TRBV12-3 or TRBV12-4 to TRBJ2-3, with D possibly being TRBD2 (5 bases). The ends were cut back, 3 bases at V and 1 base at J, with 8 bases in the middle. The CDR3 totals 14 residues. The CDR3 DNA follows: TGTGCCAGCAGTTTTGACGGGGGCACAGATACGCAGTATTTT. Protein sequence: CASSFDGGTDTQYF.

This clonotype was picked up many times. The rearrangement joins TRBV28 to TRBJ2-7, with D maybe TRBD1 (5 bases). Trimming stripped 6 bases from V and 7 bases from J, with 13 bases between. Germline lookup yields CDR1 MDHEN and CDR2 SYDVKM. This CDR3 comprises 12 residues. This chain's CDR3 is CASREQGREQYF. The CDR3 DNA follows: TGTGCCAGCAGAGAGCAGGGAAGGGAGCAGTACTTC.

This clonotype was detected ten times or more. The V and J genes are TRBV3-1 and TRBJ2-7; 10 bases line up with TRBD2. The junction had 6 bases not matched to a gene; V was cut back by 4 bases and J by 3 bases. Germline-derived CDR1 and CDR2 are LGHDT and YNNKEL (reference sequence). This CDR3 spans 15 amino acids. This CDR3 is CASSRSLAGNYEQYF. The CDR3 nucleotides read TGTGCCAGCAGCCGCTCACTAGCGGGGAACTACGAGCAGTACTTC.

This clonotype was seen at least ten times. The genes are TRBV2 and TRBJ1-5; 9 bases map to TRBD1. The J segment lost 6 bases and the V segment lost 6 bases, leaving 3 bases of the junction unmatched. Germline V gene data show CDR1 as SNHLY and CDR2 as FYNNEI. CDR3 length: 13 amino acids. CDR3 bases: TGTGCCAGCAGCAAGACAGGGGGTCAGCCCCAGCATTTT. Residues: CASSKTGGQPQHF.

J is TRBJ2-7 and V is TRBV12-3 or TRBV12-4; TRBD2 might be the D (7 bases). The CDR3 has 17 residues. Trimming shortened V by 6 bases and J by 4 bases, and 25 bases separated the two germline ends. In DNA form, the CDR3 reads TGTGCCAGCAGCGGTGGGGGGGCCGGACCCTTTCTTTACGAGCAGTACTTC. This translates into CASSGGGAGPFLYEQYF.

Here the CDR3 DNA reads TGTGCCAGCTCACCCCGCGGCGGGAGTAAAGAGACCCAGTACTTC. This gives the protein CASSPRGGSKETQYF. The V gene is TRBV18, the J gene TRBJ2-5; 7 nucleotides align to TRBD2. The V gene end was trimmed by 3 bases and the J gene end by 3 bases; junction bases not matched to a gene: 7. The CDR3 is 15 amino acids. Germline CDR1 and CDR2: KGHSH and LQKENI.

This clonotype was observed a few times. The rearrangement links TRBV24-1 to TRBJ2-1; 8 nucleotides align to TRBD2. This CDR3 has 16 residues. The V segment lost 3 bases and the J segment 6 bases; nucleotides outside the gene matches: 9. CDR1 and CDR2 (germline): KGHDR, SFDVKD. The CDR3 protein is CATSDGSGRIINEQFF. As DNA, the CDR3 is TGTGCCACCAGTGATGGAAGCGGGAGAATTATCAATGAGCAGTTCTTC.

The rearrangement links TRBV5-1 to TRBJ2-1; the D call may be TRBD1 or TRBD2 (5 bases each). V lost 0 bases to trimming and J lost 8 bases, with 12 bases between them. The length of the CDR3 is 14 residues. The germline CDR1 and CDR2 sequences are SGHRS and YFSETQ. The CDR3 sequence: CASSLGGSGHEQFF. The CDR3 DNA sequence: TGCGCCAGCAGCTTGGGGGGGAGTGGACATGAGCAGTTCTTC.

This clonotype showed up just a few times. The chain recombines TRBV9 with TRBJ2-3; D may be TRBD2 (6 bases). CDR1 is SGDLS and CDR2 is YYNGEE in the germline V gene. Between the trimmed V and J ends, which lost 2 bases and 5 bases, there was a span of 9 bases. The CDR3 is 13 amino acids. The CDR3 loop is CASSVAGGDTQYF. The CDR3 nucleotides are TGTGCCAGCAGCGTCGCCGGGGGAGATACGCAGTATTTT.

This clonotype was detected many times. The rearrangement joins TRBV2 to TRBJ2-7; D ambiguous. V shed 7 bases and J shed 0 bases, with 13 bases lying between them. The CDR3 spans 14 residues. The germline V gene encodes CDR1 SNHLY and CDR2 FYNNEI. The CDR3 reads CASKPSAPSYEQYF. The CDR3 bases are TGTGCCAGCAAGCCGAGCGCACCCTCCTACGAGCAGTACTTC.

The table lists this clonotype with many counts. V is TRBV12-3 or TRBV12-4 and J is TRBJ2-3; 8 bases align to TRBD2. With V trimmed by 6 bases and J by 6 bases, 5 bases remained unmatched. The CDR3 totals 13 residues. The CDR3 is CASSLSGSDTQYF. DNA of the CDR3: TGTGCCAGCAGCCTGAGCGGGAGTGATACGCAGTATTTT.